This TCR beta chain was identified during a study of T cell changes during pregnancy in multiple sclerosis. Germline loops: CDR1 SGHAT, CDR2 FQNNGV. Trimming took off 5 bases at V and 4 bases at J, with 14 bases between the two ends. The CDR3 covers 14 residues. Produced via immunoSEQ multiplex PCR; TCRdb's table is partial and in-frame only. The sample lists approximately 30,000 clones; roughly 91% were seen once. V usage is TRBV11-2 and J usage is TRBJ1-2, with a possible D match to TRBD1 (5 bases). The TCR sequence derives from a female donor with multiple sclerosis, enrolled in a pregnancy study. Sequencing used CD8+ T cells from peripheral blood mononuclear cells, obtained before pregnancy. The CDR3 sequence: CASSPLDTSYGYTF. Written as DNA, the CDR3 is TGTGCCAGCAGCCCATTGGACACTTCCTATGGCTACACCTTC.